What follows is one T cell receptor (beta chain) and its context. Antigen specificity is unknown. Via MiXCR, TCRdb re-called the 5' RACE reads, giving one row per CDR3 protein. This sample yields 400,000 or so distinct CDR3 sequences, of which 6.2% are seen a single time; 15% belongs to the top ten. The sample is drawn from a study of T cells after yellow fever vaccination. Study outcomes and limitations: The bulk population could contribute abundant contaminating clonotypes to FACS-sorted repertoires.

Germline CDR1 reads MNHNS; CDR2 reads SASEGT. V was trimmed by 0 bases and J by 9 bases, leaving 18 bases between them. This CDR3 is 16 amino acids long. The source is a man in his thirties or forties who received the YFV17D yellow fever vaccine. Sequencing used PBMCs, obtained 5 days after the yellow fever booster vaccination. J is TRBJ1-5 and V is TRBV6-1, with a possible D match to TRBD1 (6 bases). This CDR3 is CASSEAPWDTGPPQHF. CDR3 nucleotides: TGTGCCAGCAGTGAAGCGCCCTGGGATACAGGGCCGCCCCAGCATTTT.